These 3 T cell receptor beta chains share one sample of origin, sequenced in a study of blood T cell repertoires in COVID-19. Only in-frame clones appear in the TCRdb table, and some are missing; sequencing was by immunoSEQ multiplex PCR. The sample has some 250,000 clones; about 80% are singletons. Sequencing was done on a sample of peripheral blood. These receptors were collected from a woman of 80 years or more with acute or convalescent COVID-19.

This clone was detected a few times. The chain recombines TRBV7-8 with TRBJ1-3; no definite D call. Trimming removed 1 base from V and 2 bases from J, with 15 bases in between. This CDR3 comprises 17 residues. CDR1 SGHVS and CDR2 FQNEAQ come from the germline V gene. The CDR3 here is CASSLGLGGLTGNTIYF. CDR3 sequence (DNA): TGTGCCAGCAGCTTAGGTCTGGGAGGGCTAACTGGAAACACCATATATTTT.

CDR3 sequence: CASSDAPLAGGTDTQYF. CDR3 in DNA: TGTGCCAGCAGCGACGCACCCTTAGCGGGGGGCACAGATACGCAGTATTTT. This chain joins TRBV14 and TRBJ2-3; TRBD2 agrees at 9 bases. This CDR3 is 17 amino acids long. The junction had 10 bases not matched to a gene; V was cut back by 5 bases and J by 1 base. Per germline, CDR1 SGHDN and CDR2 FVKESK.

The chain employs TRBV7-2 and TRBJ1-6; 7 positions agree with TRBD1. After removal of 5 bases from V and 8 bases from J, the junction contained 3 bases not matched to a gene. Germline loops: CDR1 SGHTA, CDR2 FQGNSA. The CDR3 runs 13 residues. The CDR3 loop reads CASSPGQHSPLHF. The CDR3 coding sequence is TGTGCCAGCAGCCCGGGACAGCATTCACCCCTCCACTTT.